The rows below give T cell receptor beta chains drawn from one sample of a study of T cell responses to AZD1222 COVID-19 vaccine. Only in-frame clones appear in the TCRdb table, and some are missing; sequencing was by immunoSEQ multiplex PCR. Here the sample spans 150,000 to 200,000 clones, around nine tenths being singletons. The starting material was peripheral blood, obtained on day 0 of AZD1222 vaccination. Receptors originate from an adult in good health. Each CDR3 is given with its conserved first and last residue. A D gene is named only where the DNA matches it firmly. A clone size is listed for some rows: how often the clone was seen (once, few, many), or a class if it is expanded.

TRBV4-3,-,TRBD1,TRBJ1-2,TGCGCCAGCAGCCAAGATGGAACAGGGGGACCCTATGGCTACACCTTC,CASSQDGTGGPYGYTF
TRBV7-9,-,TRBD1,TRBJ2-7,TGTGCCAGCAGCTCCGGACAGGGGGCCTACGAGCAGTACTTC,CASSSGQGAYEQYF
TRBV10-1,-,TRBD1,TRBJ2-7,TGCGCCAGCAGTGATATTAGAGGATCAAGAAACAGGGGATCAACCTACGAGCAGTACTTC,CASSDIRGSRNRGSTYEQYF
TRBV4-1,-,-,TRBJ1-1,TGCGCCAGCAGCCAAGGCCTCAGGGGCACTGAAGCTTTCTTT,CASSQGLRGTEAFF
TRBV6-5,-,TRBD1,TRBJ1-1,TGTGCCAGCAGCCGGACAGGGGACACTGAAGCTTTCTTT,CASSRTGDTEAFF
TRBV27,-,TRBD2,TRBJ2-7,TGTGCCAGCAGCTTCGGGCCCGACCCTTGGGCTAGCGGGGGGCTAAGACTCTACGAGCAGTACTTC,CASSFGPDPWASGGLRLYEQYF
TRBV9,-,TRBD1,TRBJ2-2,TGTGCCAGCAGCCCCCAAACGGACAGGGGGCGGGGGGAGCTGTTTTTT,CASSPQTDRGRGELFF
TRBV6-5,once,TRBD1,TRBJ1-2,TGTGCCAGCAGTTACACTGACGGGACAGGGAACGGCTACACCTTC,CASSYTDGTGNGYTF
TRBV4-2,-,-,TRBJ2-2,TGTGCCAGCAGCCAAGGTCTTTCTTCCACCGGGGAGCTGTTTTTT,CASSQGLSSTGELFF
TRBV30,-,-,TRBJ1-1,TGTGCCTGGAGTGCCCAAATAGTTCCGCGGGCTTTCTTT,CAWSAQIVPRAFF
TRBV9,-,TRBD2,TRBJ2-7,TGTGCCAGCAGCGGTAGCGGGGGTCCCTACGAGCAGTACTTC,CASSGSGGPYEQYF
TRBV2,-,TRBD1,TRBJ1-5,TGTGCCAGCAGGTCGACAGGGTTGAATCAGCCCCAGCATTTT,CASRSTGLNQPQHF
TRBV2,once,-,TRBJ2-7,TGTGCCAGCAGTGGAGGGGTGACCTACGAGCAGTACTTC,CASSGGVTYEQYF
TRBV6-2/TRBV6-3,-,-,TRBJ1-2,TGTGCCAGCAGCCAGAGTAACTATGGCTACACCTTC,CASSQSNYGYTF
TRBV29-1,-,TRBD1,TRBJ1-1,TGCAGCGTCGGTGGCGCGGGACAGAAGAACACTGAAGCTTTCTTT,CSVGGAGQKNTEAFF
TRBV19,-,-,TRBJ2-3,TGTGCCAGTTGCGAGGGTGGGGGTTCAGATACGCAGTATTTT,CASCEGGGSDTQYF
TRBV15,-,-,TRBJ1-6,TGTGCCACCAGCAGCCATCAACAGGGCAATTCACCCCTCCACTTT,CATSSHQQGNSPLHF